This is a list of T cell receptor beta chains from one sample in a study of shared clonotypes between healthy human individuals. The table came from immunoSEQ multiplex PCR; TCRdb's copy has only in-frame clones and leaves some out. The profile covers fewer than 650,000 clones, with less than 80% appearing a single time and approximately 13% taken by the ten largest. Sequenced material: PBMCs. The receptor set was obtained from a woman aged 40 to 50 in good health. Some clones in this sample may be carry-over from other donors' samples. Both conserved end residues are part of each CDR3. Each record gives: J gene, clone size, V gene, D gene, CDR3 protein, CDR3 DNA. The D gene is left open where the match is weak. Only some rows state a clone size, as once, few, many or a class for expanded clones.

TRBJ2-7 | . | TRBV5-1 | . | CASSLVAGAYEQYF | TGCGCCAGCAGCTTGGTGGCAGGGGCTTACGAGCAGTACTTC
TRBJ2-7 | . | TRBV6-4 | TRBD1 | CASSPTGGLYEQYF | TGTGCCAGCAGTCCGACAGGGGGGCTCTACGAGCAGTACTTC
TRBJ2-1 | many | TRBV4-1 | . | CASSQAMGLEQFF | TGCGCCAGCAGCCAAGCTATGGGTTTGGAGCAGTTCTTC
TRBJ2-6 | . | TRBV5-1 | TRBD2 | CASSLGLARSGANVLTF | TGCGCCAGCAGCCTAGGACTAGCCCGCTCTGGGGCCAACGTCCTGACTTTC
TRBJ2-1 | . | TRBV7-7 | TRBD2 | CASSLEGLESGEQFF | TGTGCCAGCAGCTTAGAGGGACTAGAATCTGGTGAGCAGTTCTTC
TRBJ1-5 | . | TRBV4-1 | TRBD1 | CASSQEGTGSQPQHF | TGCGCCAGCAGCCAAGAGGGGACAGGGAGTCAGCCCCAGCATTTT
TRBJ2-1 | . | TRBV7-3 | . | CASSRTTTANEQFF | TGTGCCAGCAGCCGTACTACGACAGCTAATGAGCAGTTCTTC
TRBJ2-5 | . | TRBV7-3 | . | CASSFGETGTQYF | TGTGCCAGCAGCTTCGGGGAGACAGGGACCCAGTACTTC
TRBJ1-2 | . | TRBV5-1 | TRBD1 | CASRKGQGNGYTF | TGCGCCAGCAGAAAGGGACAGGGGAATGGCTACACCTTC
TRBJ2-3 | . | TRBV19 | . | CATAYVWGTDTQYF | TGTGCCACCGCGTATGTGTGGGGCACAGATACGCAGTATTTT
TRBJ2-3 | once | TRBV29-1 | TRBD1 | CSVGQVTDTQYF | TGCAGCGTGGGACAGGTCACAGATACGCAGTATTTT
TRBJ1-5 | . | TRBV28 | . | CASSPTDGNSNQPQHF | TGTGCCAGCAGTCCCACGGACGGAAATAGCAATCAGCCCCAGCATTTT
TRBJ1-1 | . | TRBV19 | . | CASSMGVGADTEAFF | TGTGCCAGTAGTATGGGCGTAGGTGCGGACACTGAAGCTTTCTTT
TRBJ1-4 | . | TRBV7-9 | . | CASSLGATSGEKLFF | TGTGCCAGCAGCTTAGGGGCGACCTCGGGGGAAAAACTGTTTTTT
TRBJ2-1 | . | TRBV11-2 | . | CASSLVVGYNEQFF | TGTGCCAGCAGCTTAGTTGTCGGATACAATGAGCAGTTCTTC
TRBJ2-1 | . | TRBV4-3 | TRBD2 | CASSEGTSGSNEQFF | TGCGCCAGCTCCGAGGGGACTAGCGGGAGTAATGAGCAGTTCTTC
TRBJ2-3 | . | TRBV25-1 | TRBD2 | CASSEYGGRNTDTQYF | TGTGCCAGCAGTGAATATGGCGGGAGAAACACAGATACGCAGTATTTT
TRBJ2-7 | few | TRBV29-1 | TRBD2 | CSAWSEREREQYF | TGCAGCGCGTGGTCGGAGCGGGAGAGGGAGCAGTACTTC
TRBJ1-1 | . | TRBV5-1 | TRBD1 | CASSLGRGPAFF | TGCGCCAGCAGCTTAGGCAGGGGGCCTGCTTTCTTT
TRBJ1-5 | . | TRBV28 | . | CASSLRGISNQPQHF | TGTGCCAGCAGTTTACGAGGGATCTCCAATCAGCCCCAGCATTTT
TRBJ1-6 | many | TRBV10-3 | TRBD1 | CAISEGTGNNSPLHF | TGTGCCATCAGTGAAGGGACAGGGAATAATTCACCCCTCCACTTT
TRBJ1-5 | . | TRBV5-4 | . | CASSFPGQPQHF | TGTGCCAGCAGCTTCCCCGGTCAGCCCCAGCATTTT
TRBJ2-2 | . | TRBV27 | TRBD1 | CASSFGTGPTGELFF | TGTGCCAGCAGTTTCGGGACAGGGCCCACCGGGGAGCTGTTTTTT
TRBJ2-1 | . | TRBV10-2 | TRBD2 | CASIAGGPAQFF | TGCGCCAGCATAGCGGGAGGGCCTGCGCAGTTCTTC
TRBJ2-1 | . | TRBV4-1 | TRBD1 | CASMTGSNEQFF | TGCGCCAGCATGACAGGGAGCAATGAGCAGTTCTTC
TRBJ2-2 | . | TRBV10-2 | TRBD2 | CASSGPGLAGVGNTGELFF | TGCGCCAGCAGTGGACCGGGACTAGCGGGAGTAGGAAACACCGGGGAGCTGTTTTTT